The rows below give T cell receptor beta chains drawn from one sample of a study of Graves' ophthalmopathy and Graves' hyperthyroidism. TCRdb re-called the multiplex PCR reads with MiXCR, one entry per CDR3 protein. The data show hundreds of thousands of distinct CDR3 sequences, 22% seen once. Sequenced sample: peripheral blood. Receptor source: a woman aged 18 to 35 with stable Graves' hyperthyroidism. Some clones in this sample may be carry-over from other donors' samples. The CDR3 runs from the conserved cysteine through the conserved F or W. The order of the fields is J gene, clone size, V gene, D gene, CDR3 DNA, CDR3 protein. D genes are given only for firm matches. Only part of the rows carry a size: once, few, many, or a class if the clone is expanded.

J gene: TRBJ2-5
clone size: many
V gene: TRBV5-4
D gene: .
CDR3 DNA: TGTGCCAGCAGCTTAAGAAGGCCCACGCCTACGCAAGAGACCCAGTACTTC
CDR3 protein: CASSLRRPTPTQETQYF

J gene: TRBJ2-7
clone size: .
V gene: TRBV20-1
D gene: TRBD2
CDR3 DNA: TGCAGTGCTAGAGATGAGGCTAGCGGAGCCTACGAGCAGTACTTC
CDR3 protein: CSARDEASGAYEQYF

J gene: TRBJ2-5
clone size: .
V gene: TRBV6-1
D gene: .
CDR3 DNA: TGTGCCAGCAGGCTACAGGGACAAGAGACCCAGTACTTC
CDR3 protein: CASRLQGQETQYF

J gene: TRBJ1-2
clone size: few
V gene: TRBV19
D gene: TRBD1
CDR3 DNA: TGTGCCAGTAGTACCCACGACAGGGGGAATAACTATGGCTACACCTTC
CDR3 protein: CASSTHDRGNNYGYTF

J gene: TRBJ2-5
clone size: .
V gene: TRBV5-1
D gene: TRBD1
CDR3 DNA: TGCGCCAGCAGCTTCCTTACCGGGACAGAAGAGACCCAGTACTTC
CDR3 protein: CASSFLTGTEETQYF

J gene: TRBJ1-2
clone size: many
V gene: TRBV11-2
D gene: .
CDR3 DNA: TGTGCCAGCAGCGCAGGTCACAGGGAGTCGTATGGCTACACCTTC
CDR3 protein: CASSAGHRESYGYTF

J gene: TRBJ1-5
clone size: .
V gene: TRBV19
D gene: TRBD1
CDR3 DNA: TGTGCCAGTAGCGGACAGGTGGCTCAGCCCCAGCATTTT
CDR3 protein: CASSGQVAQPQHF

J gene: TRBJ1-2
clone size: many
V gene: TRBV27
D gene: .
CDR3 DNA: TGTGCCAGCCGGACCCGGACAGCTTTGCTATGGGGCTACACCTTC
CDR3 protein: CASRTRTALLWGYTF

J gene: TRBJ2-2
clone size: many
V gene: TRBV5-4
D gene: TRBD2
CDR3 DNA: TGTGCCAGCAGCTTGGCCCTAGCGGGAACGAACACCGGGGAGCTGTTTTTT
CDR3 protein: CASSLALAGTNTGELFF

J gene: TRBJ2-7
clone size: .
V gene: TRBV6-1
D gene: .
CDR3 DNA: TGTGCCAGCAGAGGTGACTACGAGCAGTACTTC
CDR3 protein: CASRGDYEQYF

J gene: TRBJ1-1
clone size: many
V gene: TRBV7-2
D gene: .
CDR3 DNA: TGTGCCAGCAGCCCGGAGGTTGACACTGAAGCTTTCTTT
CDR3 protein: CASSPEVDTEAFF

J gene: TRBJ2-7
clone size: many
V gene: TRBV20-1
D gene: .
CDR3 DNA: TGCAGTGCTAGAGATAGGGTAGCTGTCTACGAGCAGTACTTC
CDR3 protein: CSARDRVAVYEQYF

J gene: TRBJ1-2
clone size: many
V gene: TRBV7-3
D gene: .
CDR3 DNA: TGTGCCAGCAGCCCTACGGGACGTCTGGACTATGGCTACACCTTC
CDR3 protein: CASSPTGRLDYGYTF

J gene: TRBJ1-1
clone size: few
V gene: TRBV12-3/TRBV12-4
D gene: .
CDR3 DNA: TGTGCCGCCCGGGACCCGAACACTGAAGCTTTCTTT
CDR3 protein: CAARDPNTEAFF

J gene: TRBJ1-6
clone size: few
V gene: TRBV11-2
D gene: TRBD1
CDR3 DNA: TGTGCCAGCAGCTCCTTATGGTTACAACCGGGACAGGGTGTAATACCCCTCCACTTT
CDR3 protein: CASSSLWLQPGQGVIPLHF

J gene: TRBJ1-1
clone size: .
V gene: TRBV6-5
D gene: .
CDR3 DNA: TGTGCCAGCAGTTACATTGGGGGGTACACTGAAGCTTTCTTT
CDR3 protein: CASSYIGGYTEAFF

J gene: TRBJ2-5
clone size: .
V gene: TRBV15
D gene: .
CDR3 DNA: TGTGCCACCAGCAGAATACGAGAGACCCAGTACTTC
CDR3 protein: CATSRIRETQYF

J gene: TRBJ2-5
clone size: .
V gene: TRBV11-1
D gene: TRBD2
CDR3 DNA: TGTGCCAGCAGCTTAGGAACGGGGGGGGCGCTAAGAGAGACCCAGTACTTC
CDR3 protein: CASSLGTGGALRETQYF

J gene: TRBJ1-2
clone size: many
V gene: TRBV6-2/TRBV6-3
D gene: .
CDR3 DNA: TGTGCCAGCAGTTATGGACGGACTAACTATGGCTACACCTTC
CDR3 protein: CASSYGRTNYGYTF

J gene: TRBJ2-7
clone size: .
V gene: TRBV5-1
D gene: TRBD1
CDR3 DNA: TGCGCCAGCAGCTGGGCGACAGGGGTCGGGAACTACTACGAGCAGTACTTC
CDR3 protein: CASSWATGVGNYYEQYF

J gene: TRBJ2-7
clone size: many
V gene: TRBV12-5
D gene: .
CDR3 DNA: TGTGCTAGTGGTTTGGACGGCTCCTACGAGCAGTACTTC
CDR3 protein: CASGLDGSYEQYF

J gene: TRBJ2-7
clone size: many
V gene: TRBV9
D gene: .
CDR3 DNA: TGTGCCAGCAGCGCCGATCTTGTAGCAGGTAACTACGAGCAGTACTTC
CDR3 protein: CASSADLVAGNYEQYF

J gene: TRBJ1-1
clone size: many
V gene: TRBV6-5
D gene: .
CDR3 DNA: TGTGCCAGCAGTTTTGGGCGGGAATTTACAGGCTCTGAAGCTTTCTTT
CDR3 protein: CASSFGREFTGSEAFF

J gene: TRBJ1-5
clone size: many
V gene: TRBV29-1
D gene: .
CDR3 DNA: TGCAGCGTTGGGGACAACAGGGGCAATCAGCCCCAGCATTTT
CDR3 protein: CSVGDNRGNQPQHF

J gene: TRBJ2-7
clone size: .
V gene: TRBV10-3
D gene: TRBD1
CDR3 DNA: TGTGCCACTTCAGGACAGGGGATGAACGAGCAGTACTTC
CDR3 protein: CATSGQGMNEQYF

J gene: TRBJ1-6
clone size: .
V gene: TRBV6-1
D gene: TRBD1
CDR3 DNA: TGTGCCAGCAGACCACCTAGGAGGACAGGGGGGCCGAATTCACCCCTCCACTTT
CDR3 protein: CASRPPRRTGGPNSPLHF

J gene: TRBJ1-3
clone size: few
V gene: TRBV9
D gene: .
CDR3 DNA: TGTGCCAGCAGCGTAGACCGGGAACCTGGAAACACCACATATTTT
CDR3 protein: CASSVDREPGNTTYF

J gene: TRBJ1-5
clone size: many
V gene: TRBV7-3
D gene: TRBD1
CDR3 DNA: TGTGCCAGCAGCGTCGACAGGGAGAATCAGCCCCAGCATTTT
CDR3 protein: CASSVDRENQPQHF

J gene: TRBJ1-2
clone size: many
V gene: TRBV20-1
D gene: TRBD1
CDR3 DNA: TGCAGTGCTAGAGATGGGGACAGGTCTAACTATGGCTACACCTTC
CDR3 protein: CSARDGDRSNYGYTF

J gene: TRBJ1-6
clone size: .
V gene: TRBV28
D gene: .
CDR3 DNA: TGTGCCACCCTGGACAGACCTTATAATTCACCCCTCCACTTT
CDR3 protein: CATLDRPYNSPLHF

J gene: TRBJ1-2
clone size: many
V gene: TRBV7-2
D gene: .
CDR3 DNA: TGTGCCAGCAGACCCGCGGAGCTCAGCTATGGCTACACCTTC
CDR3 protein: CASRPAELSYGYTF

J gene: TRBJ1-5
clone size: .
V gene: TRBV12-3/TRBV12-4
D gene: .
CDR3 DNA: TGTGCCAGCAGTGAAACAGGGACGAGTCAGCCCCAGCATTTT
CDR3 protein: CASSETGTSQPQHF

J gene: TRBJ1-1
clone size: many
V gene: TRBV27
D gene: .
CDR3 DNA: TGTGCCAGCAACCTCGGGGCAGGGAACACTGAAGCTTTCTTT
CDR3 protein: CASNLGAGNTEAFF

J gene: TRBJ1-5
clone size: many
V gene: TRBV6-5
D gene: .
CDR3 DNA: TGTGCCAGCAGTTGGGATAGCAATCAGCCCCAGCATTTT
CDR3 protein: CASSWDSNQPQHF

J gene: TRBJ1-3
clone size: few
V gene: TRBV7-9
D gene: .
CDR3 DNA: TGTGCCAGCAGCTTTTGGCCTGGAAACACCATATATTTT
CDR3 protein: CASSFWPGNTIYF

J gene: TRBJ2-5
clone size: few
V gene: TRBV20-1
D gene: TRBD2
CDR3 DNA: TGCAGTGCTGTCCCGGGACTAGCGTCTGAGACCCAGTACTTC
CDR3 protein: CSAVPGLASETQYF

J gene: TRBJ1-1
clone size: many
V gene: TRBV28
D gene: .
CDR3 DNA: TGTGCCAGCAGTTTACCTAAGAACACTGAAGCTTTCTTT
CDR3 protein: CASSLPKNTEAFF

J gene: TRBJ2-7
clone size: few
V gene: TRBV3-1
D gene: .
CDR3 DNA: TGTGCCAGCAGCCCCATCTGGGAGCAGTACTTC
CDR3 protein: CASSPIWEQYF

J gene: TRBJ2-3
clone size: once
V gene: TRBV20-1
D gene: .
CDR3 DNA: TGCAGTGCTAGAGATCGGGCTGGGGGCCCAGATACGCAGTATTTT
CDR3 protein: CSARDRAGGPDTQYF

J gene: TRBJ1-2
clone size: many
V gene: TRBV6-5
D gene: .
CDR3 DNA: TGTGCCAGCAGTTCGATCACACAGGCTAACTATGGCTACACCTTC
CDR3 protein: CASSSITQANYGYTF

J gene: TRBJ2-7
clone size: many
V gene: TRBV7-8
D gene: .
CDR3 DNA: TGTGCCAGCAGCTTAGTGGGGACTCTATCCTACGAGCAGTACTTC
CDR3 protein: CASSLVGTLSYEQYF

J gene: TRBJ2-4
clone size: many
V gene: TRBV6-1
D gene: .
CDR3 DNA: TGTGCCAGCAGTGACCGTAGGAGAACCAAAAACATTCAGTACTTC
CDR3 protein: CASSDRRRTKNIQYF

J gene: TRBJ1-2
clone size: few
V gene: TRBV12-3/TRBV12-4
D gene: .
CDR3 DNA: TGTGCCAGCAGTTTGGTAGGGTGGGATGGTTACACCTTC
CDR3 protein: CASSLVGWDGYTF